The rows below give T cell receptor beta chains drawn from one sample of a study of identical twins. Using its own MiXCR run on the 5' RACE reads, TCRdb lists one record per CDR3 protein. The table lists roughly 720,000 distinct CDR3 sequences, about 20% of them singletons. This sample also belongs to another study, concerning T cells expressing NK-cell markers.

The specimen sequenced was PBMCs. The origin of the receptors is a woman aged 18 to 35 in good health. Each CDR3 is given with its conserved first and last residue. A D gene is named only where the DNA matches it firmly. Expanded clones are given a class, and other clones once, few, many or no size at all.

CDR3 DNA: TGCAGTGCAGGAAGCGGGCCCATGTCCTACAATGAGCAGTTCTTC; CDR3 protein: CSAGSGPMSYNEQFF; V gene: TRBV20-1; D gene: NA; CDR3 length: 15; J gene: TRBJ2-1; clone size: NA
CDR3 DNA: TGCAGCGTTGAAAGAGGAAACAAATATGAGCAGTTCTTC; CDR3 protein: CSVERGNKYEQFF; V gene: TRBV29-1; D gene: NA; CDR3 length: 13; J gene: TRBJ2-1; clone size: NA
CDR3 DNA: TGTGCCAGCAGTTCCAACAGGGGGTCGAACTCCTACAATGAGCAGTTCTTC; CDR3 protein: CASSSNRGSNSYNEQFF; V gene: TRBV12-3/TRBV12-4; D gene: TRBD1; CDR3 length: 17; J gene: TRBJ2-1; clone size: few
CDR3 DNA: TGTGCCAGCAGCAGTCTGGCGGGCGGTACCTACGAGCAGTACTTC; CDR3 protein: CASSSLAGGTYEQYF; V gene: TRBV3-1; D gene: NA; CDR3 length: 15; J gene: TRBJ2-7; clone size: NA
CDR3 DNA: TGCAGTGCTAGACTAGCGGGTGCCACGTGGGAGAACAATGAGCAGTTCTTC; CDR3 protein: CSARLAGATWENNEQFF; V gene: TRBV20-1; D gene: TRBD2; CDR3 length: 17; J gene: TRBJ2-1; clone size: NA
CDR3 DNA: TGCGCCAGCAGCCAAGTGGACAGGGTAAACGACTATGGCTACACCTTC; CDR3 protein: CASSQVDRVNDYGYTF; V gene: TRBV4-1; D gene: TRBD1; CDR3 length: 16; J gene: TRBJ1-2; clone size: NA
CDR3 DNA: TGTGCCAGTATCCCCTCTAGCGGGAGTGAATTTATTCATGAGCAGTTCTTC; CDR3 protein: CASIPSSGSEFIHEQFF; V gene: TRBV19; D gene: TRBD2; CDR3 length: 17; J gene: TRBJ2-1; clone size: few
CDR3 DNA: TGTGCCTGGAGAGGGACGGCATATTCACCCCTCCACTTT; CDR3 protein: CAWRGTAYSPLHF; V gene: TRBV30; D gene: NA; CDR3 length: 13; J gene: TRBJ1-6; clone size: few
CDR3 DNA: TGCGCCAGCAGTGCCACCCCGGGGACCGCAAGCTCCTACGAGCAGTACTTC; CDR3 protein: CASSATPGTASSYEQYF; V gene: TRBV10-1; D gene: NA; CDR3 length: 17; J gene: TRBJ2-7; clone size: NA
CDR3 DNA: TGTGCCAGCAGTCGTGGGATTTACGAGCAGTACTTC; CDR3 protein: CASSRGIYEQYF; V gene: TRBV28; D gene: NA; CDR3 length: 12; J gene: TRBJ2-7; clone size: few
CDR3 DNA: TGTGCCAGCAGACTTTCAGGTGGCTCCTACGAGCAGTACTTC; CDR3 protein: CASRLSGGSYEQYF; V gene: TRBV6-2/TRBV6-3; D gene: NA; CDR3 length: 14; J gene: TRBJ2-7; clone size: few
CDR3 DNA: TGTGCCAGCAGCTTAAGGGGAACCACCTCCGAGCAGTACTTC; CDR3 protein: CASSLRGTTSEQYF; V gene: TRBV7-9; D gene: NA; CDR3 length: 14; J gene: TRBJ2-7; clone size: few
CDR3 DNA: TGCAGTGCTAGAGTAGATTACGAGCAGTACTTC; CDR3 protein: CSARVDYEQYF; V gene: TRBV20-1; D gene: NA; CDR3 length: 11; J gene: TRBJ2-7; clone size: NA
CDR3 DNA: TGCAGTGCTAGAGTGGGTGGCGGGGGGTACAATGGGGGCACCTACAATGAGCAGTTCTTC; CDR3 protein: CSARVGGGGYNGGTYNEQFF; V gene: TRBV20-1; D gene: TRBD2; CDR3 length: 20; J gene: TRBJ2-1; clone size: few
CDR3 DNA: TGTGCCACGCCGACAGGTTCGAACACCGGGGAGCTGTTTTTT; CDR3 protein: CATPTGSNTGELFF; V gene: TRBV10-3; D gene: NA; CDR3 length: 14; J gene: TRBJ2-2; clone size: NA
CDR3 DNA: TGTGCCAGCAGTTACTCCCGGGGACAGGGCGGTGAGCAGTTCTTC; CDR3 protein: CASSYSRGQGGEQFF; V gene: TRBV6-5; D gene: TRBD1; CDR3 length: 15; J gene: TRBJ2-1; clone size: NA
CDR3 DNA: TGTGCCAGCAGTCTGACCCCTCGAGGGTCCTACGAGCAGTACTTC; CDR3 protein: CASSLTPRGSYEQYF; V gene: TRBV12-3/TRBV12-4; D gene: NA; CDR3 length: 15; J gene: TRBJ2-7; clone size: NA
CDR3 DNA: TGTGCCAGCAGCTTCTGGCGGGAGAAGCTGTATGAGCAGTTCTTC; CDR3 protein: CASSFWREKLYEQFF; V gene: TRBV7-9; D gene: TRBD2; CDR3 length: 15; J gene: TRBJ2-1; clone size: few
CDR3 DNA: TGTGCCAGCAGTTTGGCGCGCTATGGCTACACCTTC; CDR3 protein: CASSLARYGYTF; V gene: TRBV12-3/TRBV12-4; D gene: NA; CDR3 length: 12; J gene: TRBJ1-2; clone size: NA
CDR3 DNA: TGTGCCAGCGAGCGGAAGATGTCCTACGAGCAGTACTTC; CDR3 protein: CASERKMSYEQYF; V gene: TRBV2; D gene: NA; CDR3 length: 13; J gene: TRBJ2-7; clone size: few
CDR3 DNA: TGCGCCAGCAGCCTGACAGGGGACGCAGATACGCAGTATTTT; CDR3 protein: CASSLTGDADTQYF; V gene: TRBV5-1; D gene: TRBD1; CDR3 length: 14; J gene: TRBJ2-3; clone size: NA
CDR3 DNA: TGTGCCAGCAGCGTAGTAGCGGGAGGTGTGTATACGCAGTATTTT; CDR3 protein: CASSVVAGGVYTQYF; V gene: TRBV9; D gene: TRBD2; CDR3 length: 15; J gene: TRBJ2-3; clone size: few
CDR3 DNA: TGTGCCAGCAGTCCGGGGTCGGAGCAGTTCTTC; CDR3 protein: CASSPGSEQFF; V gene: TRBV6-5; D gene: NA; CDR3 length: 11; J gene: TRBJ2-1; clone size: NA
CDR3 DNA: TGTGCCTGGAGTGTGCTAGCGGTAACCTACGAGCAGTACTTC; CDR3 protein: CAWSVLAVTYEQYF; V gene: TRBV30; D gene: TRBD2; CDR3 length: 14; J gene: TRBJ2-7; clone size: few
CDR3 DNA: TGCGCCAGCAGCACACCGGGACAGCAAGAGACCCAGTACTTC; CDR3 protein: CASSTPGQQETQYF; V gene: TRBV5-1; D gene: TRBD1; CDR3 length: 14; J gene: TRBJ2-5; clone size: few
CDR3 DNA: TGTGCCAGCAGTTTAGCGGACAGGAACTACGAGCAGTACTTC; CDR3 protein: CASSLADRNYEQYF; V gene: TRBV27; D gene: TRBD1; CDR3 length: 14; J gene: TRBJ2-7; clone size: NA
CDR3 DNA: TGCAGTGCCATCGGGACAGTCTCTGGCTACACCTTC; CDR3 protein: CSAIGTVSGYTF; V gene: TRBV20-1; D gene: TRBD1; CDR3 length: 12; J gene: TRBJ1-2; clone size: many
CDR3 DNA: TGTGCCAGCAGTCCGGGGGGGGGCCGGAATGAGCAGTTCTTC; CDR3 protein: CASSPGGGRNEQFF; V gene: TRBV7-8; D gene: TRBD2; CDR3 length: 14; J gene: TRBJ2-1; clone size: NA
CDR3 DNA: TGCGCCAGCAGCTTGGCCCTAGCGGCCACAGATACGCAGTATTTT; CDR3 protein: CASSLALAATDTQYF; V gene: TRBV5-1; D gene: TRBD2; CDR3 length: 15; J gene: TRBJ2-3; clone size: NA
CDR3 DNA: TGTGCCAGCAGTTCCCGTCGGACAGGGGGTCGAGAGACCCAGTACTTC; CDR3 protein: CASSSRRTGGRETQYF; V gene: TRBV6-5; D gene: TRBD1; CDR3 length: 16; J gene: TRBJ2-5; clone size: NA
CDR3 DNA: TGCGCCAGCAGCCTATTAGGAGGTGGCGGCGACACCGGGGAGCTGTTTTTT; CDR3 protein: CASSLLGGGGDTGELFF; V gene: TRBV5-1; D gene: NA; CDR3 length: 17; J gene: TRBJ2-2; clone size: NA
CDR3 DNA: TGCAGTGCTAGCGGGAGCTCCTACAATGAGCAGTTCTTC; CDR3 protein: CSASGSSYNEQFF; V gene: TRBV20-1; D gene: NA; CDR3 length: 13; J gene: TRBJ2-1; clone size: many